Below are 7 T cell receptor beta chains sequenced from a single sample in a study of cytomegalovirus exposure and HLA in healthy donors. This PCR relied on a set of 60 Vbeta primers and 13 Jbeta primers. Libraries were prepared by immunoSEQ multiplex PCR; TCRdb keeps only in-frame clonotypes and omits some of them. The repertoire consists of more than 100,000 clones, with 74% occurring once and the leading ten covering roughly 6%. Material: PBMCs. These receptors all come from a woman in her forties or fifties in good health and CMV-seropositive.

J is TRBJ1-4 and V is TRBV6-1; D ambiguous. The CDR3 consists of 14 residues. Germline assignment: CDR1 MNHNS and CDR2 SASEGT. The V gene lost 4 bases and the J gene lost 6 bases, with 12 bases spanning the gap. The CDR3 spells CASSVSGRDEKLFF. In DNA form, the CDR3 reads TGTGCCAGCAGTGTAAGCGGGCGAGATGAAAAACTGTTTTTT.

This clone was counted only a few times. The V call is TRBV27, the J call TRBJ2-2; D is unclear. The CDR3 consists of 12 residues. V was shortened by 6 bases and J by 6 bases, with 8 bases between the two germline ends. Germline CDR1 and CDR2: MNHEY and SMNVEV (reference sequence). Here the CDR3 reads CASRLYSGELFF. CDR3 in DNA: TGTGCCAGCAGACTGTATTCCGGGGAGCTGTTTTTT.

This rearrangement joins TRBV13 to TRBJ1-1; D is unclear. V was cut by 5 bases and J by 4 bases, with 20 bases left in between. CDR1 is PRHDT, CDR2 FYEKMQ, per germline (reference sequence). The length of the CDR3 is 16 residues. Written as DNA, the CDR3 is TGTGCCAGCAGCCTCCGGGAAGGTCGCCTCCCCACTGAAGCTTTCTTT. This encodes CASSLREGRLPTEAFF.

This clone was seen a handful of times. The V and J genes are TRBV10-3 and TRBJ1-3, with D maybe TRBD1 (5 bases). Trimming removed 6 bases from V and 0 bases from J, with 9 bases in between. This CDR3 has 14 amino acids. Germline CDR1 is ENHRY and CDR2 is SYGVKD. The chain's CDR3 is CAIRPGNSGNTIYF. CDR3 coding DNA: TGTGCCATCAGGCCAGGGAACTCTGGAAACACCATATATTTT.

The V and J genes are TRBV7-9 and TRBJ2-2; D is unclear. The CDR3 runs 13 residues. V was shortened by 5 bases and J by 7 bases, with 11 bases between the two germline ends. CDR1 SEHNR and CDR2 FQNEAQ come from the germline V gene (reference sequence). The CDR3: CASSRVVGGELFF. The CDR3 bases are TGTGCCAGCAGCCGGGTCGTGGGCGGGGAGCTGTTTTTT.

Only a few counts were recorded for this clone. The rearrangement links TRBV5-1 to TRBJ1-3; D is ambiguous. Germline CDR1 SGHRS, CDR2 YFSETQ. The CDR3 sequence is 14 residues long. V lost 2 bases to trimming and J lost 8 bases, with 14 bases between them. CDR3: CASSFTHRGDTIYF. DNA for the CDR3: TGCGCCAGCAGCTTTACACACCGGGGAGACACCATATATTTT.

The CDR3 region is CASSTGGESTGNTIYF. The CDR3 region has the DNA TGTGCCAGCAGCACAGGGGGCGAGTCTACGGGAAACACCATATATTTT. This chain connects TRBV5-4 to TRBJ1-3, with TRBD1 matching 9 bases. Germline loops: CDR1 SGHNT, CDR2 YYREEE (reference sequence). CDR3 length: 16 amino acids. V shed 4 bases, J shed 4 bases, and the junction held 9 bases outside the gene matches. Filled out from reference TRBV5-4 and TRBJ1-3, the complete variable domain reads ETGVTQSPTHLIKTRGQQVTLRCSSQSGHNTVSWYQQALGQGPQFIFQYYREEENGRGNFPPRFSGLQFPNYSSELNVNALELDDSALYLCASSTGGESTGNTIYFGEGSWLTVV.